Each of the 25 T cell receptor beta chains below was sequenced from the same sample in a study of blood T cell repertoires in COVID-19. Profiling relied on immunoSEQ multiplex PCR, and the TCRdb table lists in-frame clones only, not all of them. The top ten hold around 3% of the sample, which has 300,000 to 450,000 clones, roughly 90% seen once. The sample consisted of peripheral blood. Receptors were obtained from a woman aged 30 to 39 with COVID-19, enrolled during active disease.

This clone was recorded once. CDR3 coding DNA: TGCGCCAGCAGCCTCGAGGGCCCCCTCCACTTT. It codes for CASSLEGPLHF. The chain links TRBV4-3 to TRBJ1-6; D not certain. The germline V and J ends were trimmed by 4 bases and 13 bases, with 8 bases remaining between them. The CDR3 is made up of 11 amino acids. CDR1 is LGHNA and CDR2 is YSLEER in the germline V gene.

The chain's CDR3 is CASSEGGAGNQPQHF. CDR3 in DNA: TGTGCCAGCAGCGAGGGTGGGGCAGGGAATCAGCCCCAGCATTTT. The J gene is TRBJ1-5, the V gene TRBV9; the D gene is possibly TRBD1 (5 bases). The CDR3 has 15 residues. V was clipped by 3 bases and J by 4 bases, with 14 bases between them. Germline assignment: CDR1 SGDLS and CDR2 YYNGEE.

The rearrangement joins TRBV15 to TRBJ2-2, with 14 nucleotides matching TRBD2. CDR1 and CDR2 (germline): LNHNV, YYDKDF (reference sequence). J gave up 5 bases and V 0 bases, and 14 bases lay outside the gene matches. The CDR3 is 21 residues long. CDR3 DNA: TGTGCCACCAGCAGAGATCGATTCTGGACTAGCGGGGGGCCCCGTACCGGGGAGCTGTTTTTT. It encodes CATSRDRFWTSGGPRTGELFF.

This chain connects TRBV19 to TRBJ1-1; TRBD1 might be the D (6 bases). The CDR3 loop spans 15 amino acids. Trimming removed 6 bases at V and 5 bases at J, with 19 bases between. CDR1 is LNHDA, CDR2 SQIVND, per germline (reference sequence). The CDR3 sequence is CASSPQRGGVTEAFF. CDR3 sequence (DNA): TGTGCCAGTAGCCCGCAGAGAGGGGGAGTGACTGAAGCTTTCTTT.

The CDR3 loop is CASSPTGGPIEQFF. CDR3 DNA: TGTGCCAGCAGCCCAACGGGAGGGCCGATTGAGCAGTTCTTC. V is TRBV6-2 or TRBV6-3 and J is TRBJ2-1; 8 nucleotides line up with TRBD2. Germline trimming cut 6 bases from V and 9 bases from J; bases unmatched to any gene: 10. The CDR3 length is 14 residues. Germline V lookup: CDR1 MNHEY, CDR2 SVGEGT.

The CDR3 region is CASSLGRGPDQPQHF. CDR3 coding DNA: TGTGCCAGCAGCTTGGGTAGGGGGCCGGATCAGCCCCAGCATTTT. The chain joins TRBV5-4 to TRBJ1-5, with 7 bases aligning to TRBD1. Trimming cost V 0 bases and J 5 bases; bases outside gene matches: 5. The CDR3 contains 15 residues. CDR1 and CDR2 from the germline V gene are SGHNT and YYREEE (reference sequence).

The chain is built from TRBV6-5 and TRBJ1-1; D gene unclear. V gave up 7 bases and J gave up 3 bases, with 15 bases separating them. The CDR3 extends over 14 amino acids. Germline assignment: CDR1 MNHEY and CDR2 SVGAGI. This chain's CDR3 is CASTKTRIDTEAFF. CDR3 DNA: TGTGCCAGCACCAAAACGCGGATTGACACTGAAGCTTTCTTT.

The chain joins TRBV4-3 to TRBJ2-1; TRBD2 aligns across 9 bases. J was trimmed by 7 bases and V by 0 bases; bases with no gene match: 19. The CDR3 contains 20 residues. Germline CDR1 is LGHNA and CDR2 is YSLEER. CDR3 DNA sequence: TGCGCCAGCAGCCAAGATGCAACGGCGGGGCTAGCGGGATTTACTAATGAGCAGTTCTTC. Its translation: CASSQDATAGLAGFTNEQFF.

J is TRBJ2-2 and V is TRBV5-4; D remains unclear. The CDR3 length is 13 residues. Per germline, CDR1 SGHNT and CDR2 YYREEE (reference sequence). Trimming pared 2 bases from V and 8 bases from J, leaving 10 bases between. This chain's CDR3 is CASSFFPVGELFF. The CDR3 coding sequence is TGTGCCAGCAGCTTCTTCCCTGTGGGGGAGCTGTTTTTT.

V usage is TRBV10-1 and J usage is TRBJ2-7; tentative D call: TRBD1 (6 bases). The V gene's germline CDR1 is WNHNN and CDR2 SYGVQD (reference sequence). Trimming left V 3 bases short and J 0 bases short, with 9 bases between. The CDR3 totals 14 residues. For the CDR3, the DNA is TGCGCCAGCAGTGATGGGGGACACTCCTACGAGCAGTACTTC. Translation: CASSDGGHSYEQYF.

The rearrangement links TRBV5-5 to TRBJ1-5; D remains ambiguous. The CDR3 spans 14 residues. Germline values: CDR1 SGHKS, CDR2 YYEKEE (reference sequence). V lost 0 bases and J 9 bases, leaving 13 bases between the germline ends. DNA for the CDR3: TGTGCCAGCAGCTTGGATTTTTTGGTCGGGCCCCAGCATTTT. It translates to CASSLDFLVGPQHF.

This rearrangement joins TRBV18 to TRBJ1-1; no clear D gene. V lost 3 bases, J lost 0 bases, and 11 bases lay in between. CDR3 size: 15 residues. Per germline, CDR1 KGHSH and CDR2 LQKENI. Written as DNA, the CDR3 is TGTGCCAGCTCACCGGACGGAGGGTTGAACACTGAAGCTTTCTTT. This encodes CASSPDGGLNTEAFF.

The rearrangement uses TRBV5-8 and TRBJ1-1; 8 positions agree with TRBD1. The J segment lost 9 bases and the V segment lost 1 base, leaving 2 bases of the junction unmatched. Germline CDR1 is SGHTS and CDR2 is YDEGEE. This CDR3 is 12 amino acids long. CDR3 sequence reads: CASSLQGAKAFF. CDR3 nucleotide sequence: TGTGCCAGCAGCTTGCAGGGGGCGAAAGCTTTCTTT.

The chain carries TRBV18 and TRBJ1-2, with D possibly TRBD1 on 6 matching bases. Trimming took 2 bases from V and 3 from J, leaving 10 bases between them. This CDR3 has 14 residues. Looked up from germline, CDR1 is KGHSH and CDR2 is LQKENI. For the CDR3, the DNA is TGTGCCAGCTCACCAGCAGGGGACGACTATGGCTACACCTTC. Protein: CASSPAGDDYGYTF.

V is TRBV6-6 and J is TRBJ2-7; the D gene is possibly TRBD2 (5 bases). CDR3 length: 13 amino acids. Germline V gene sequence: CDR1 MNHNY, CDR2 SVGAGI (reference sequence). V dropped 2 bases and J dropped 2 bases, with 7 bases sitting between them. CDR3 in amino acids: CASSYLAAYEQYV. The CDR3 nucleotides read TGTGCCAGCAGTTACCTAGCTGCCTACGAGCAGTACGTC.

In its sample, this clone was seen a few times. The V and J genes are TRBV25-1 and TRBJ1-1; 8 bases are a match to TRBD1. This CDR3 has 16 residues. J gave up 6 bases and V 2 bases, and 11 bases lay outside the gene matches. CDR1 and CDR2 from the germline V gene are MGHDK and SYGVNS. CDR3 region: CASSEPGMDREAEAFF. The DNA for the CDR3 is TGTGCCAGCAGTGAACCAGGGATGGACAGGGAAGCTGAAGCTTTCTTT.

This chain connects TRBV21-1 to TRBJ2-7; the table assigns TRBD2, which was not confirmed against the DNA. TRBV21-1 is shown as a pseudogene. This CDR3 has 17 residues. The CDR3 protein is CASSKGGAGVWSYEQYV. CDR3 nucleotide sequence: TGTGCCAGCAGCAAAGGAGGAGCGGGAGTGTGGTCCTACGAGCAGTACGTC.

V gene TRBV2 combines with J gene TRBJ2-7; possible D gene TRBD2, 5 bases. The CDR3 spans 14 residues. Per the germline V gene, CDR1 is SNHLY and CDR2 is FYNNEI. Trimming cost V 6 bases and J 3 bases, with 15 bases left between them. CDR3 DNA: TGTGCCAGCAGGTCATCGGAGGATCTCTACGAGCAGTACGTC. It translates to CASRSSEDLYEQYV.

This chain uses TRBV11-3 with TRBJ2-2; TRBD2 matches 8 bases. The CDR3 has 16 amino acids. The germline V gene has CDR1 SGHNT and CDR2 YENEEA. With 5 bases clipped from V and 4 bases from J, the junction kept 9 bases outside the gene matches. CDR3 bases: TGTGCCAGCAGCCCGTCGGGGGGGCTCGGCACCGGGGAGCTGTTTTTT. Residues: CASSPSGGLGTGELFF. Combining the CDR3 with reference TRBV11-3 and TRBJ2-2 gives the whole variable domain EAGVVQSPRYKIIEKKQPVAFWCNPISGHNTLYWYLQNLGQGPELLIRYENEEAVDDSQLPKDRFSAERLKGVDSTLKIQPAELGDSAVYLCASSPSGGLGTGELFFGEGSRLTVL.

V and J are TRBV28 and TRBJ1-1; 7 bases agree with TRBD1. With V trimmed by 8 bases and J by 1 base, 4 bases remained unmatched. Per germline, CDR1 MDHEN and CDR2 SYDVKM. This CDR3 has 13 amino acids. Written as DNA, the CDR3 is TGTGCCAGCTGGGGGACAGCGAACACTGAAGCTTTCTTT. Its protein is CASWGTANTEAFF.

The chain combines TRBV2 with TRBJ1-6; 8 nucleotides match TRBD1. The trim removed 5 bases at V and 8 bases at J, leaving 8 bases unmatched. CDR3 size: 15 residues. The germline gives CDR1 SNHLY, CDR2 FYNNEI. The CDR3 region has the DNA TGTGCCAGCAGTCCGACGACAGGGGTGGATTCACCCCTCCACTTT. This sequence encodes CASSPTTGVDSPLHF.

The chain recombines TRBV7-9 with TRBJ1-1; TRBD1 is a possible D gene (5 bases). Germline CDR1 reads SEHNR; CDR2 reads FQNEAQ (reference sequence). CDR3 length: 14 residues. Trimming shortened V by 4 bases and J by 12 bases, and 21 bases separated the two germline ends. CDR3 DNA: TGTGCCAGCAGCTCCACAACAGGCTACCGGGGGTCTTTCTTT. Protein: CASSSTTGYRGSFF. The complete variable domain, with remaining parts taken from reference TRBV7-9 and TRBJ1-1, reads DTGVSQNPRHKITKRGQNVTFRCDPISEHNRLYWYRQTLGQGPEFLTYFQNEAQLEKSRLLSDRFSAERPKGSFSTLEIQRTEQGDSAMYLCASSSTTGYRGSFFGQGTRLTVV.

The V call is TRBV5-4, the J call TRBJ2-1; TRBD1 might be the D (5 bases). V was cut by 4 bases and J by 5 bases, with 7 bases left in between. CDR3 length: 12 amino acids. In germline, CDR1 is SGHNT, CDR2 YYREEE (reference sequence). The CDR3 protein is CASSGRDNEQFF. CDR3 nucleotides: TGTGCCAGCAGCGGCAGGGACAATGAGCAGTTCTTC. Using reference TRBV5-4 and TRBJ2-1 for the parts outside the CDR3, the full variable domain is ETGVTQSPTHLIKTRGQQVTLRCSSQSGHNTVSWYQQALGQGPQFIFQYYREEENGRGNFPPRFSGLQFPNYSSELNVNALELDDSALYLCASSGRDNEQFFGPGTRLTVL.

The V gene is TRBV7-9, the J gene TRBJ1-4; D is perhaps TRBD1 (6 bases). The CDR3 is 15 residues long. Trimming pared 1 base from V and 5 bases from J, leaving 11 bases between. Germline V gene lookup returns CDR1 SEHNR and CDR2 FQNEAQ (reference sequence). The chain's CDR3 is CASSLVTGTNEKLFF. In DNA form, the CDR3 reads TGTGCCAGCAGCTTAGTAACAGGGACAAATGAAAAACTGTTTTTT.

This clone appeared a few times. The rearrangement joins TRBV6-5 to TRBJ1-5; 8 bases fit TRBD1. The length of the CDR3 is 14 residues. Germline trimming cut 6 bases from V and 2 bases from J; bases unmatched to any gene: 3. In germline, CDR1 is MNHEY, CDR2 SVGAGI. The CDR3 region has the DNA TGTGCCAGCAGCTCAGGGGGCGGCAATCAGCCCCAGCATTTT. Its protein product is CASSSGGGNQPQHF.